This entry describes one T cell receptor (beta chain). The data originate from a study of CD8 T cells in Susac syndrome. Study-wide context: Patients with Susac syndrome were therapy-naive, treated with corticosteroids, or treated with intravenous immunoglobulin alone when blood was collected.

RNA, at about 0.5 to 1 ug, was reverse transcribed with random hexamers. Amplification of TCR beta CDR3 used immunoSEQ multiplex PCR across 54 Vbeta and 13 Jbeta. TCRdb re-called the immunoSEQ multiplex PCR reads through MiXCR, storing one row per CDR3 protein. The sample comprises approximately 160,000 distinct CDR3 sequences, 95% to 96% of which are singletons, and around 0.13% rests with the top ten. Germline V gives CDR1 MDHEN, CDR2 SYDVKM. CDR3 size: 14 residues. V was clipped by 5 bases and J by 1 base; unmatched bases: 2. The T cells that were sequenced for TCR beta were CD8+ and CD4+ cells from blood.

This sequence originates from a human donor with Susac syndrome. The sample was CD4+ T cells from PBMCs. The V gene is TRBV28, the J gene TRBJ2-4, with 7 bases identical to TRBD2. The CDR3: CASSEGGAKNIQYF. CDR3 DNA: TGTGCCAGCAGTGAGGGAGGGGCCAAAAACATTCAGTACTTC. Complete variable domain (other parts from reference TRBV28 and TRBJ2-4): DVKVTQSSRYLVKRTGEKVFLECVQDMDHENMFWYRQDPGLGLRLIYFSYDVKMKEKGDIPEGYSVSREKKERFSLILESASTNQTSMYLCASSEGGAKNIQYFGAGTRLSVL.